The 7 T cell receptor beta chains presented below share a single source sample, sequenced in a study of cytomegalovirus exposure and HLA in healthy donors. This PCR relied on a set of 60 Vbeta primers and 13 Jbeta primers. Clones were sequenced by immunoSEQ multiplex PCR, and TCRdb holds only the in-frame ones, with some missing. The data contain approximately 140,000 clones, around 79% of them singletons. Material: PBMCs. The receptors stem from a man aged 50 to 60 in good health and CMV-seropositive.

This sequence joins TRBV10-3 and TRBJ1-2, with D unresolved. V was cut by 4 bases and J by 4 bases, with 10 bases left in between. The CDR3 runs 13 residues. Germline V gene lookup returns CDR1 ENHRY and CDR2 SYGVKD. In DNA, the CDR3 is TGTGCCATCAGTGTCCCGTTGGCCTATGGCTACACCTTC. Its translation: CAISVPLAYGYTF.

V gene TRBV27 combines with J gene TRBJ2-7; 7 bases line up with TRBD2. CDR1 is MNHEY, CDR2 SMNVEV, per germline (reference sequence). Trimming removed 4 bases from V and 1 base from J; junction bases left unmatched: 10. This CDR3 comprises 16 residues. DNA of the CDR3: TGTGCCAGCAGTTCCGTGCGCGGGAGTTCGTCCTACGAGCAGTACTTC. Amino acids: CASSSVRGSSSYEQYF.

The chain carries TRBV6-5 and TRBJ2-7; possible D gene TRBD2, 5 bases. This CDR3 is 14 amino acids long. Germline CDR1 reads MNHEY; CDR2 reads SVGAGI. The V end was cut by 4 bases, the J end by 2 bases, with 12 bases between. CDR3 nucleotide sequence: TGTGCCAGCAGTTCCGGCGGGCTGACCTACGAGCAGTACTTC. Its protein is CASSSGGLTYEQYF.

The J gene is TRBJ2-7, the V gene TRBV18; 7 nucleotides match TRBD2. The ends lost 2 bases at V and 2 bases at J; junction bases unmatched: 6. There are 15 residues in the CDR3. Per germline, CDR1 KGHSH and CDR2 LQKENI. Here the CDR3 reads CASSPYLGGTYEQYF. DNA for the CDR3: TGTGCCAGCTCACCATATTTGGGGGGGACCTACGAGCAGTACTTC.

The chain combines TRBV6-1 with TRBJ2-6, with 11 nucleotides matching TRBD1. This CDR3 is built from 19 residues. Germline V gene data show CDR1 as MNHNS and CDR2 as SASEGT. V was pared by 4 bases and J by 2 bases, with 10 bases of the junction left unmatched. CDR3 in DNA: TGTGCCAGCAGTGTACCGCTCGGACAGGGGGCTCCTGGGGCCAACGTCCTGACTTTC. Translation gives CASSVPLGQGAPGANVLTF.

This chain joins TRBV27 and TRBJ1-1; 8 nucleotides align to TRBD1. The CDR3 spans 18 residues. With 3 bases clipped from V and 0 bases from J, the junction kept 12 bases outside the gene matches. Per germline, CDR1 MNHEY and CDR2 SMNVEV (reference sequence). CDR3 coding DNA: TGTGCCAGCAGTTTTATCCCCCTTGGACAGGGAATGAACACTGAAGCTTTCTTT. Its protein is CASSFIPLGQGMNTEAFF.

V usage is TRBV7-2 and J usage is TRBJ2-3, with TRBD2 identical over 8 bases. The CDR3 is 16 residues long. Looked up from germline, CDR1 is SGHTA and CDR2 is FQGNSA. The trim removed 2 bases at V and 2 bases at J, leaving 6 bases unmatched. CDR3 residues: CASSLRSGDDTDTQYF. Written as DNA, the CDR3 is TGTGCCAGCAGCTTACGTAGCGGGGACGACACAGATACGCAGTATTTT.